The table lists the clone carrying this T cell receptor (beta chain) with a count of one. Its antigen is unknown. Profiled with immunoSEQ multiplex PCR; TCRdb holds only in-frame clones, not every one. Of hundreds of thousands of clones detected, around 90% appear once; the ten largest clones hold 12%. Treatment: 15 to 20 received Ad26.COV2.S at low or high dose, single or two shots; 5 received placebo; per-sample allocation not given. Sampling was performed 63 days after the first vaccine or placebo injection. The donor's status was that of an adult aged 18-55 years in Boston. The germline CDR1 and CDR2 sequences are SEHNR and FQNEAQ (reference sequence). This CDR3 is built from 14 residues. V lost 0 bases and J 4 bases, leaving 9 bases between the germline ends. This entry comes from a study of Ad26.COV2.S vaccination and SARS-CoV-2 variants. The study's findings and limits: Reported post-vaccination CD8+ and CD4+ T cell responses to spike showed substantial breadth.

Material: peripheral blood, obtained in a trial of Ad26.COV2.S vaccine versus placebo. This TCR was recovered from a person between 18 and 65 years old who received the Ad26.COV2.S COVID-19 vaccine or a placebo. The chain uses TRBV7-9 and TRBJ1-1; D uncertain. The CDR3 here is CASSLAQASTEAFF. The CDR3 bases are TGTGCCAGCAGCTTAGCGCAGGCGAGCACTGAAGCTTTCTTT.